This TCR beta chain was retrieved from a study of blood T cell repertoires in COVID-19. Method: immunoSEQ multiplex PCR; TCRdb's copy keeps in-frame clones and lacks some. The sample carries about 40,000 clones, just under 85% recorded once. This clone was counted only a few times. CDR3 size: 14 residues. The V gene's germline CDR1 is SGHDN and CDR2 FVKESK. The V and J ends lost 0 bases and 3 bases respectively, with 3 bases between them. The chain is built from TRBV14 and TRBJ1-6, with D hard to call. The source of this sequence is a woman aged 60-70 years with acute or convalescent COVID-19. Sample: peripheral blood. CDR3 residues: CASSQESYNSPLHF. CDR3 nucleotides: TGTGCCAGCAGCCAAGAGAGCTATAATTCACCCCTCCACTTT.